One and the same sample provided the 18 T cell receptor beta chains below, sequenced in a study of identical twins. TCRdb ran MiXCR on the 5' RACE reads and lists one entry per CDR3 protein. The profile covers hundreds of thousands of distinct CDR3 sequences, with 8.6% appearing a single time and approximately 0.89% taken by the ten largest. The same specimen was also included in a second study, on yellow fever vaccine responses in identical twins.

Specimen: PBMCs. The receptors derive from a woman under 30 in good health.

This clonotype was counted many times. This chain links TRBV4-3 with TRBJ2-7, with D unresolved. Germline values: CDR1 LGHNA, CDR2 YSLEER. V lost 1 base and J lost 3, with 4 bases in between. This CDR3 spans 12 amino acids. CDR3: CASSQGNYEQYF. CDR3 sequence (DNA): TGCGCCAGCAGCCAAGGAAACTACGAGCAGTACTTC.

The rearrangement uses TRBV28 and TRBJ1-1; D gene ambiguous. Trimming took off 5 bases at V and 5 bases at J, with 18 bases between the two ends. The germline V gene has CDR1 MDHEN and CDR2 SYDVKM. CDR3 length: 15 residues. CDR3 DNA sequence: TGTGCCAGCAGTGGTACAGCCGAAAGGCGGACTGAAGCTTTCTTT. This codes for CASSGTAERRTEAFF.

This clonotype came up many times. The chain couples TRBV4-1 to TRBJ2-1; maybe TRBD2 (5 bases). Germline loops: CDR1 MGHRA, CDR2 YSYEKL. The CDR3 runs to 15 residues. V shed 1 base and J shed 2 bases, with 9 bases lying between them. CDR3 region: CASSQVGETYNEQFF. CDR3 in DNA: TGCGCCAGCAGCCAAGTGGGAGAAACCTACAATGAGCAGTTCTTC.

The CDR3 DNA sequence: TGCAGTGCTAGATCCTCTAGCGGGAAGGGAGAGACCCAGTACTTC. Its protein is CSARSSSGKGETQYF. This sequence joins TRBV20-1 and TRBJ2-5; 9 bases are shared with TRBD2. CDR1 is DFQATT, CDR2 SNEGSKA, per germline (reference sequence). This CDR3 contains 15 residues. J lost 4 bases, V lost 2 bases, and 8 bases had no gene match.

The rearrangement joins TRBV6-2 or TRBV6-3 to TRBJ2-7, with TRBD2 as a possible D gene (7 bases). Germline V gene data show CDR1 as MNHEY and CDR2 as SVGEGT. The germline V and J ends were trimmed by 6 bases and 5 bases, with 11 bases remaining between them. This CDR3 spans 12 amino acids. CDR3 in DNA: TGTGCCAGCAGCTACGGGGGGCACGAGCAGTACTTC. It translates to CASSYGGHEQYF.

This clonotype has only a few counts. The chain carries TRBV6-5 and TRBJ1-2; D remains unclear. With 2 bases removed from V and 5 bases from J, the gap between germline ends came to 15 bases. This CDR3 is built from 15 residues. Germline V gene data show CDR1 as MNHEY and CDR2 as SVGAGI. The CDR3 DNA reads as TGTGCCAGCAGTTACCAGAAAGTGGGTTATTATGGCTACACCTTC. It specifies CASSYQKVGYYGYTF.

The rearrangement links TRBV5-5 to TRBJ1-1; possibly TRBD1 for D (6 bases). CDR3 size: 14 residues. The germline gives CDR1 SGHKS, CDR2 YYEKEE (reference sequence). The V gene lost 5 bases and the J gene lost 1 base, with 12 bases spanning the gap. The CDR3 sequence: CASSPGVPNTEAFF. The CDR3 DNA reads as TGTGCCAGCAGTCCAGGGGTCCCGAACACTGAAGCTTTCTTT.

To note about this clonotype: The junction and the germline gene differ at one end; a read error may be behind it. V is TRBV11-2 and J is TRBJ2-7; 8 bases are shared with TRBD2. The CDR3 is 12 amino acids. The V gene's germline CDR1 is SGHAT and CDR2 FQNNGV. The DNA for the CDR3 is TGTGCCAGCAGCGGACGTGGACTAGCCCCCCACTTC. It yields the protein CASSGRGLAPHF.

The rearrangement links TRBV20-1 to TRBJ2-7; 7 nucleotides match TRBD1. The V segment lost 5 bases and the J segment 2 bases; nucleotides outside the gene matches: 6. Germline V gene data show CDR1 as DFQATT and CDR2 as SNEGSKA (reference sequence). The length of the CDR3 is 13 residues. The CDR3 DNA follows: TGCAGTGCTCTTTTGACAGGGACCTACGAGCAGTACTTC. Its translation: CSALLTGTYEQYF.

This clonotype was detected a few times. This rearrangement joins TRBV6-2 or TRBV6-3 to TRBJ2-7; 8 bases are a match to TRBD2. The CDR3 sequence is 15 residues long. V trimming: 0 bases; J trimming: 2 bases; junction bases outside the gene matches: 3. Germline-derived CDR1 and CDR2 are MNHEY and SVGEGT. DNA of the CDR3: TGTGCCAGCAGTTACTCGTTGCGGGAGGCCTACGAGCAGTACTTC. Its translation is CASSYSLREAYEQYF.

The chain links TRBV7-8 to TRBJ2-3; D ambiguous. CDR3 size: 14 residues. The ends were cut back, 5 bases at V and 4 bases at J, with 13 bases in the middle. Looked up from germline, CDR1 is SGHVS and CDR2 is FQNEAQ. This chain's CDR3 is CASSPWTGPDTQYF. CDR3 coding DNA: TGTGCCAGCAGCCCATGGACCGGTCCAGATACGCAGTATTTT.

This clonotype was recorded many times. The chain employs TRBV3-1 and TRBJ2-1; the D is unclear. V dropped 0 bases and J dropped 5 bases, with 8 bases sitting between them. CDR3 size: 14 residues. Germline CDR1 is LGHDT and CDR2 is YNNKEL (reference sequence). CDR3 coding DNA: TGTGCCAGCAGCCAAGAATTGGCGGACAATGAGCAGTTCTTC. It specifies CASSQELADNEQFF.

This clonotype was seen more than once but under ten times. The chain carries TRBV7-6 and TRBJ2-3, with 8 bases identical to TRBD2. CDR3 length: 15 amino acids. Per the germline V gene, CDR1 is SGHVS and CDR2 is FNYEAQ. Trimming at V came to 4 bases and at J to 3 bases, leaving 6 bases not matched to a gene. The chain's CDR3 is CASSSSGSRTDTQYF. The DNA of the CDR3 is TGTGCCAGCAGCTCCAGCGGGAGTCGAACAGATACGCAGTATTTT.

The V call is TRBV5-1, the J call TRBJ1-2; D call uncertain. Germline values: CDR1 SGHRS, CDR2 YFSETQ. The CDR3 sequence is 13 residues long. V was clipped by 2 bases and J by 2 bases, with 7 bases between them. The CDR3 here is CASSFDKNYGYTF. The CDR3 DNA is TGCGCCAGCAGCTTTGACAAGAACTATGGCTACACCTTC.

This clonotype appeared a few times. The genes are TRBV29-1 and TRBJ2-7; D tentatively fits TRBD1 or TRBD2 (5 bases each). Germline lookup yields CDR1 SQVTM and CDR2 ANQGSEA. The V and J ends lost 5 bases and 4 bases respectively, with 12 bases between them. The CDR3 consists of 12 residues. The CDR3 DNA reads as TGCAGCGTTCAAACTTGGGGGTACGAGCAGTACTTC. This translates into CSVQTWGYEQYF.

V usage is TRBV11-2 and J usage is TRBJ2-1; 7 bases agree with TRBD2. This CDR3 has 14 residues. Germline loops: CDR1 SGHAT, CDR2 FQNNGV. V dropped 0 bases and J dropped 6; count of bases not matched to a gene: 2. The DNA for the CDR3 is TGTGCCAGCAGCTTAGAGGGACTATTCAATGAGCAGTTCTTC. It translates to CASSLEGLFNEQFF.

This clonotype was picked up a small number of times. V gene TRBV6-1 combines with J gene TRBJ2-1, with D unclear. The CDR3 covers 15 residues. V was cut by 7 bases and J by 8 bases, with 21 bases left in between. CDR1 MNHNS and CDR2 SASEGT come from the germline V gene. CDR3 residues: CASKQRWAASDEQFF. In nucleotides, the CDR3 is TGTGCCAGCAAGCAGAGGTGGGCGGCGAGCGATGAGCAGTTCTTC.

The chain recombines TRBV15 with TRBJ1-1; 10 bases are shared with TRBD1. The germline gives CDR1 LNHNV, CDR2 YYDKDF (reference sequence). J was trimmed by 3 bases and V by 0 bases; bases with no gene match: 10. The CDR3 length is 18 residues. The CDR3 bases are TGTGCCACCAGCAGAGAGCGGACAGGGGGTAGATCGGACACTGAAGCTTTCTTT. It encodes CATSRERTGGRSDTEAFF.